Sequencing of this T cell receptor beta chain was carried out in a study of T-cell memory formation after mild COVID-19. MiXCR, applied by TCRdb to the 5' RACE reads, yields one record per CDR3 protein. The sample consists of more than 200,000 distinct CDR3 sequences, roughly 17% of them appearing once. Germline assignment: CDR1 MGHRA and CDR2 YSYEKL. With V trimmed by 0 bases and J by 5 bases, 8 bases remained unmatched. CDR3 length: 16 residues. The TCR originated in a young man who had mild COVID-19 (a few samples of this study predate the infection). Cell type and time point are not known. The sample taken for sequencing was PBMCs or a T cell subset sorted from them (not recorded which). The chain employs TRBV4-1 and TRBJ2-5; TRBD1 matches 8 bases. In DNA form, the CDR3 reads TGCGCCAGCAGCCAAGATGGTTCGGACAGGGAGGAGACCCAGTACTTC. It translates to CASSQDGSDREETQYF.